The rows below give T cell receptor beta chains drawn from one sample of a study of metastatic and nonmetastatic thyroid tumors. TCRdb reassembled clones from the PCR reads with MiXCR. The sample has some 45,000 clones; around an eighth are singletons. Material: blood. All receptors come from a male donor with papillary thyroid cancer or a benign thyroid nodule (not recorded which). Some clones in this sample may be carry-over from other donors' samples. Both conserved end residues are part of each CDR3. D genes are given only for firm matches.

>NA|TRBJ2-7|TRBV6-4
CASRWSGEQYF
>TRBD1|TRBJ1-1|TRBV28
CASSLLGQGVEAFF
>TRBD1|TRBJ1-3|TRBV6-4
CASSTGTAGNTIYF
>NA|TRBJ1-1|TRBV7-2
CASSLAAGQRNTQSFF
>TRBD1|TRBJ2-7|TRBV28
CASYRGDYEQYF
>NA|TRBJ2-1|TRBV19
CASSFSGANSYNEQFF
>NA|TRBJ2-7|TRBV12-3/TRBV12-4
CASSQDPLTDSKDYEQYF
>NA|TRBJ2-7|TRBV6-1
CATSLYYEQYF
>TRBD1|TRBJ1-1|TRBV4-2
CASSQSPRTGGTEAFF
>TRBD1|TRBJ2-3|TRBV6-2/TRBV6-3
CASSYSTGQGSDTQYF
>NA|TRBJ2-5|TRBV7-9
CASSLGLAAETQYF
>TRBD2|TRBJ2-7|TRBV3-1
CASSLPGLGSYEQYF
>NA|TRBJ2-7|TRBV4-2
CASSQEGAGSGEQYF
>NA|TRBJ1-1|TRBV6-1
CASRESNTEAFF
>NA|TRBJ2-5|TRBV11-1
CASSLRSGRERETQYF
>NA|TRBJ2-7|TRBV24-1
CASYPGQRFYEQYF
>NA|TRBJ2-4|TRBV6-1
CASNRRERNIQYF
>TRBD2|TRBJ2-1|TRBV4-3
CASSQDEGRLAMNNEQFF
>TRBD2|TRBJ2-7|TRBV20-1
CSALQPGLAGGEQYF
>NA|TRBJ2-1|TRBV6-5
CASSSVLGSSYNEQFF
>TRBD1|TRBJ2-7|TRBV20-1
CSASLTGGYEQYF
>NA|TRBJ2-7|TRBV3-1
CASSLSSYEQYF
>NA|TRBJ1-2|TRBV5-1
CASPMGYTF
>NA|TRBJ2-1|TRBV24-1
CATKYHYLGVDEQFF
>TRBD1|TRBJ1-2|TRBV18
CASSLDRGASYGYTF
>NA|TRBJ1-3|TRBV19
CASNTGLGNTIYF
>TRBD1|TRBJ1-2|TRBV19
CASSTRTGDYGYTF
>TRBD2|TRBJ2-3|TRBV30
CAWRGLAGAGTQYF
>NA|TRBJ2-1|TRBV24-1
CATSDLGTRNEQFF
>NA|TRBJ2-3|TRBV19
CASSRLEDTQYF
>NA|TRBJ2-7|TRBV6-1
CASRRDWEQYF
>NA|TRBJ1-2|TRBV5-1
CASSLDRWSTWLYTF
>NA|TRBJ2-3|TRBV7-8
CASSNTRQRTDTQYF
>NA|TRBJ2-1|TRBV7-9
CASRLPGGDEQFF
>NA|TRBJ1-1|TRBV19
CASSIGISNTEAFF
>TRBD2|TRBJ2-5|TRBV5-6
CASSSGGPAAETQYF
>TRBD2|NA|TRBV5-1
CASSLGLAVGEHTQYF
>NA|TRBJ1-5|TRBV12-3/TRBV12-4
CASSLGGYQPQHF
>NA|TRBJ1-2|TRBV7-9
CASSYVEGAHGYTF
>TRBD2|TRBJ2-3|TRBV7-2
CASSLGLAGDTQYF
>NA|TRBJ2-1|TRBV9
CASSVEGGYYNEQFF
>TRBD1|TRBJ1-6|TRBV20-1
CSARDNGRGNSPLHF
>TRBD2|TRBJ2-6|TRBV4-3
CASSWTSGDSGANVLTF
>NA|TRBJ2-5|TRBV9
CASSVDAGVGETQYF
>NA|TRBJ1-2|TRBV12-3/TRBV12-4
CASSAGQWYGYTF
>TRBD2|TRBJ2-7|TRBV28
CASGTSAQYEQYF